This T cell receptor (beta chain) emerged from a study of blood T cells in healthy people across ages. Regarding the study as a whole: Higher diversity and more naive CD4+ cells were features of long-lived donors, compared to aged donors. As age increased, TCR beta diversity per million T cells fell in a roughly linear fashion.

The donors, all healthy, were Caucasians living in Russia, aged roughly 6 to 100. It was approximately 9 milliliters of peripheral blood that were drawn from each donor. There are 19 residues in the CDR3. V dropped 4 bases and J dropped 0; count of bases not matched to a gene: 15. Per germline, CDR1 SGHDN and CDR2 FVKESK. To note about this clonotype: Antigen: not known. The CDR3 ends on some other residue instead of the conserved phenylalanine or tryptophan, so this is likely a read error.

A second about 7 to 12 cycle PCR used barcoded and J-beta primers. Each CDR3 protein gets one entry after TCRdb re-called the 5' RACE reads with MiXCR. Of hundreds of thousands of distinct CDR3 sequences in the sample, about 51% are singletons; the top ten hold approximately 12%. The rearrangement joins TRBV14 to TRBJ2-7, with 10 positions matching TRBD2. The clonotype comes from a woman aged 80 or over in good health. Sequenced material: blood. The CDR3 loop is CASSRRGVAGGFFSYEQYL. CDR3 coding DNA: TGTGCCAGCAGCCGCCGCGGGGTAGCGGGGGGATTCTTCTCCTACGAGCAGTACTTA.